The sequence of this T cell receptor (beta chain) was determined in a study of blood T cell repertoires in COVID-19. Study-level information: Spain, Italy and the United States supplied samples that represented acute and convalescent COVID-19.

Source study methods: Nucleated cell number was recorded as an estimate derived from reference gene primer amplification. The table came from immunoSEQ multiplex PCR; TCRdb's copy has only in-frame clones and leaves some out. The DNA was the basis for D and trimming; V, J and clone size are from that table. The sample has 15,000 or so clones, 85% to 90% seen once; the top ten hold around 2.8%. The ends were cut back, 1 base at V and 5 bases at J, with 5 bases in the middle. The CDR3 spans 12 residues. Germline CDR1 and CDR2: LGHDT and YNNKEL (reference sequence). Sequenced sample: peripheral blood. The chain couples TRBV3-1 (or the pseudogene TRBV3-2) to TRBJ1-2, with unresolved D. This sequence originates from a human donor in a cohort sampled during active COVID-19. The CDR3 sequence: CASSQVRYGYTF. The CDR3 nucleotides read TGTGCCAGCAGCCAAGTTAGATATGGCTACACCTTC.